This T cell receptor (beta chain) emerged from a study of PD-1 blockade in mismatch repair-deficient tumors. Points from the study as a whole: Tumor-resident clones, often absent from pretreatment blood, expanded after pembrolizumab and then contracted.

Germline CDR1 is WSHSY and CDR2 is SAAADI. CDR3 size: 16 residues. The V gene lost 4 bases and the J gene lost 8 bases, with 23 bases spanning the gap. As to this clone: Its target is not known.

Sequenced by immunoSEQ multiplex PCR; TCRdb stores in-frame clones only, minus some. The sample includes roughly 48,000 clones, 65% to 80% seen only once; the top ten take approximately 3.5%. The sequencing used PBMCs, collected before pembrolizumab treatment. V and J are TRBV10-2 and TRBJ1-2; the D is unclear. This receptor was taken from an adult with mismatch repair-deficient cancer. The CDR3 region is CASSGLGISGLQGYTF. CDR3 nucleotide sequence: TGCGCCAGCAGTGGGCTCGGGATTTCGGGTCTACAGGGCTACACCTTC.